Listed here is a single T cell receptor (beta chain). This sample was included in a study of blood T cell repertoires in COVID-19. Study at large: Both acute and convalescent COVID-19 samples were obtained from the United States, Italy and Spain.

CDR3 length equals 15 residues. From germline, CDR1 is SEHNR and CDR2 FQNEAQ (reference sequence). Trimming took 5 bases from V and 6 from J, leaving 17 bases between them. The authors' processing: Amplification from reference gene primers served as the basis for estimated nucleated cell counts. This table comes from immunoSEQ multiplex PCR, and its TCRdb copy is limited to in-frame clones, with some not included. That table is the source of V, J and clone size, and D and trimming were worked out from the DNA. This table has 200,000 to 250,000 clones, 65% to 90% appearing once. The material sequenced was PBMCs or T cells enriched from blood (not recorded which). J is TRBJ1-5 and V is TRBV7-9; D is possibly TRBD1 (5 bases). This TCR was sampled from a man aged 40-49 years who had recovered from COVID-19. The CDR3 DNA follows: TGTGCCAGCAGCCTCGGGACTTGGGGATCTCAGCCCCAGCATTTT. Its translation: CASSLGTWGSQPQHF.